A selection of T cell receptor beta chains follows, all from one sample in a study of T cell changes during pregnancy in multiple sclerosis. The table came from immunoSEQ multiplex PCR; TCRdb's copy has only in-frame clones and leaves some out. The sample includes 50,000 to 60,000 clones, over 80% of them seen just once. The sample consisted of CD4+ T cells from peripheral blood mononuclear cells, taken in the first trimester of pregnancy. These receptors all come from a female donor with multiple sclerosis, enrolled in a pregnancy study. CDR3s include the opening cysteine and the closing phenylalanine or tryptophan. The D gene is left open where the match is weak. Clone size is not always given. Where it is, it says once, few, many or a class for expanded clones.

J	V	size	D	CDR3	DNA
TRBJ2-5	TRBV5-5	once	TRBD1	CASSPGQTGETQYF	TGTGCCAGCAGCCCGGGACAGACGGGAGAGACCCAGTACTTC
TRBJ2-3	TRBV5-4	-	-	CASSMRGTPSTDTQYF	TGTGCCAGCAGCATGAGGGGGACACCCAGCACAGATACGCAGTATTTT
TRBJ2-1	TRBV5-1	-	TRBD2	CASSLAGAGGSNEQFF	TGCGCCAGCAGCTTGGCCGGAGCGGGAGGATCCAATGAGCAGTTCTTC
TRBJ2-1	TRBV6-5	-	-	CASSYAGPHYNEQFF	TGTGCCAGCAGTTACGCGGGACCCCACTACAATGAGCAGTTCTTC
TRBJ2-7	TRBV11-2	-	-	CASSLSPGPYEQYF	TGTGCCAGCAGCCTAAGCCCGGGTCCCTACGAGCAGTACTTC
TRBJ2-4	TRBV19	-	TRBD1	CASSSLFRTGGTKNIQYF	TGTGCCAGTAGTTCGCTGTTTAGGACAGGGGGAACCAAAAACATTCAGTACTTC
TRBJ2-7	TRBV28	-	TRBD2	CASSFFGTSGSYEQYF	TGTGCCAGCAGTTTCTTTGGGACTAGCGGTTCCTACGAGCAGTACTTC
TRBJ1-2	TRBV15	-	TRBD1	CATSRQIQGRGYGYTF	TGTGCCACCAGCAGACAGATACAGGGGCGAGGCTATGGCTACACCTTC
TRBJ2-7	TRBV6-1	once	-	CASSEATGNYEQYF	TGTGCCAGCAGTGAAGCGACCGGGAACTACGAGCAGTACTTC
TRBJ2-7	TRBV19	-	TRBD2	CASSTLAGGTFYEQYF	TGTGCCAGTAGTACACTAGCGGGAGGAACTTTCTACGAGCAGTACTTC
TRBJ2-2	TRBV28	-	-	CASSLGLNTGELFF	TGTGCCAGCAGTCTAGGACTAAACACCGGGGAGCTGTTTTTT
TRBJ2-7	TRBV28	-	TRBD1	CASRPTPDRGAYEQYF	TGTGCCAGCAGACCTACTCCTGACAGGGGAGCGTACGAGCAGTACTTC
TRBJ1-2	TRBV7-6	-	-	CASSVTADRDGYTF	TGTGCCAGCAGCGTCACAGCGGATCGGGATGGCTACACCTTC
TRBJ1-2	TRBV28	-	TRBD1	CASSLTGTYGYTF	TGTGCCAGCAGTTTGACAGGGACCTATGGCTACACCTTC
TRBJ2-2	TRBV7-6	-	-	CASSYFRRAGTGELFF	TGTGCCAGCAGCTACTTCCGCAGGGCCGGGACCGGGGAGCTGTTTTTT
TRBJ1-1	TRBV27	-	-	CASSSPSGGVTEAFF	TGTGCCAGCAGTTCCCCCTCCGGAGGGGTAACTGAAGCTTTCTTT
TRBJ1-2	TRBV6-5	few	TRBD1	CASSYRMGQGLRYTF	TGTGCCAGCAGTTACCGCATGGGACAGGGCTTACGCTACACCTTC
TRBJ2-7	TRBV18	-	TRBD2	CASSSSGGSYEQYF	TGTGCCAGCTCATCCTCGGGGGGCTCCTACGAGCAGTACTTC
TRBJ1-2	TRBV7-3	-	TRBD1	CASSPGTGRYGYTF	TGTGCCAGCAGCCCCGGGACAGGGCGCTATGGCTACACCTTC
TRBJ2-3	TRBV7-2	few	TRBD1	CASSPRTGADTQYF	TGTGCCAGCAGCCCGCGGACAGGGGCAGATACGCAGTATTTT
TRBJ2-7	TRBV7-3	-	TRBD2	CASATSGNSYEQYF	TGTGCCAGCGCTACAAGCGGGAACTCCTACGAGCAGTACTTC
TRBJ2-5	TRBV4-1	-	-	CASSQVPAFQETQYF	TGCGCCAGCAGCCAAGTTCCTGCGTTCCAAGAGACCCAGTACTTC
TRBJ2-2	TRBV7-8	-	-	CASRNYRTANTGELFF	TGTGCCAGCAGAAATTACCGGACAGCTAACACCGGGGAGCTGTTTTTT
TRBJ2-1	TRBV7-9	once	-	CASSRFSTEENNEQFF	TGTGCCAGCAGCCGATTTTCCACGGAGGAAAACAATGAGCAGTTCTTC
TRBJ1-2	TRBV7-8	-	TRBD1	CASSLAQGAFMLGGYTF	TGTGCCAGCAGCTTAGCGCAGGGGGCTTTTATGTTGGGTGGCTACACCTTC
TRBJ1-4	TRBV18	-	TRBD1	CASSPPSLTGGEKLFF	TGTGCCAGCTCACCACCGAGTTTGACAGGGGGCGAAAAACTGTTTTTT
TRBJ2-7	TRBV5-3	-	TRBD1	CARSGIWETRQGAHEQYF	TGTGCCAGAAGCGGAATCTGGGAGACCAGACAGGGGGCACACGAGCAGTACTTC
TRBJ1-2	TRBV4-3	-	TRBD1	CASSQTGYYGYTF	TGCGCCAGCAGCCAGACAGGGTACTATGGCTACACCTTC
TRBJ2-2	TRBV28	-	-	CASSWGGGSGKNTGELFF	TGTGCCAGCAGCTGGGGAGGGGGGAGCGGAAAAAACACCGGGGAGCTGTTTTTT
TRBJ1-5	TRBV9	-	-	CASNKVHQPQHF	TGTGCCAGCAACAAAGTACATCAGCCCCAGCATTTT
TRBJ1-3	TRBV7-2	-	-	CASSLDSISGNTIYF	TGTGCCAGCAGCCTAGACAGTATCTCTGGAAACACCATATATTTT
TRBJ2-7	TRBV11-1	-	-	CASSRRGRNYEQYF	TGTGCCAGCAGCCGAAGGGGGAGAAACTACGAGCAGTACTTC
TRBJ2-3	TRBV5-1	-	-	CASSSYTDTQYF	TGCGCCAGCAGCTCCTACACAGATACGCAGTATTTT
TRBJ2-7	TRBV28	-	TRBD2	CASSLPIAGVGEQYF	TGTGCCAGCAGTTTGCCTATAGCGGGAGTAGGGGAGCAGTACTTC
TRBJ2-7	TRBV19	once	TRBD2	CASKSSGGYEQYF	TGTGCCAGTAAGAGTTCGGGGGGCTACGAGCAGTACTTC
TRBJ2-2	TRBV30	-	TRBD1	CAWSGQGGNTGELFF	TGTGCCTGGAGTGGACAGGGGGGTAACACCGGGGAGCTGTTTTTT
TRBJ1-5	TRBV7-9	-	TRBD1	CASSRVGQGNQPQHF	TGTGCCAGCAGCCGGGTGGGACAGGGCAATCAGCCCCAGCATTTT
TRBJ1-5	TRBV5-8	-	TRBD1	CASSSRDRGNQPQHF	TGTGCCAGCAGCTCAAGGGACAGGGGCAATCAGCCCCAGCATTTT
TRBJ2-7	TRBV30	once	TRBD1	CAFKTGGRSYEQYF	TGTGCCTTCAAAACAGGGGGCCGATCCTACGAGCAGTACTTC
TRBJ2-3	TRBV7-2	-	-	CASSGSFTDTQYF	TGTGCCAGCAGCGGCAGTTTCACAGATACGCAGTATTTT
TRBJ1-1	TRBV13	-	-	CASSLGVNYEAFF	TGTGCCAGCAGCTTAGGCGTCAACTATGAAGCTTTCTTT
TRBJ2-2	TRBV19	-	-	CASRRGGLKSNTGELFF	TGTGCCAGTCGGCGTGGCGGGCTAAAATCGAACACCGGGGAGCTGTTTTTT
TRBJ2-7	TRBV23-1	-	-	CASWAGSYEQYF	TGCGCCAGCTGGGCCGGCTCCTACGAGCAGTACTTC
TRBJ2-7	TRBV5-4	-	TRBD1	CASSGQGSYEQYF	TGTGCCAGCAGCGGACAGGGGAGTTACGAGCAGTACTTC
TRBJ2-7	TRBV7-2	-	TRBD2	CASSLGSSGISYEQYF	TGTGCCAGCAGCTTAGGATCTAGCGGGATATCCTACGAGCAGTACTTC
TRBJ1-2	TRBV29-1	-	-	CSARTVRGYTF	TGCAGCGCCCGGACAGTACGCGGCTACACCTTC
TRBJ2-7	TRBV28	few	-	CASSRQVALSYEQYF	TGTGCCAGCAGCCGACAGGTCGCGCTCTCCTACGAGCAGTACTTC
TRBJ1-2	TRBV4-3	-	-	CASSQDRGYGYTF	TGCGCCAGCAGCCAAGACCGAGGCTATGGCTACACCTTC
TRBJ2-7	TRBV29-1	-	TRBD1	CSVTGTATYEQYF	TGCAGCGTCACCGGGACAGCGACCTACGAGCAGTACTTC
TRBJ1-2	TRBV7-7	once	-	CASSPLPDGRVPYGYTF	TGTGCCAGCAGCCCCCTTCCCGATGGCAGGGTCCCCTATGGCTACACCTTC
TRBJ2-5	TRBV5-1	-	-	CASSQQETQYF	TGCGCCAGCAGCCAGCAAGAGACCCAGTACTTC
TRBJ2-7	TRBV5-1	-	-	CASSWNPTGSPSYEQYF	TGCGCCAGCAGCTGGAACCCCACAGGGTCTCCCTCCTACGAGCAGTACTTC